This T cell receptor beta chain came from a study of T cells after yellow fever vaccination. From the 5' RACE reads, TCRdb called clonotypes with MiXCR, one entry per CDR3 protein. The data show around 530,000 distinct CDR3 sequences, with about a sixth seen just once and approximately 15% held by the top ten. V gave up 6 bases and J gave up 6 bases, with 15 bases separating them. The germline V gene has CDR1 MDHEN and CDR2 SYDVKM. The CDR3 is 13 amino acids. Sequenced here: PBMCs, sampled about 5 days after the first yellow fever vaccination. The rearrangement joins TRBV28 to TRBJ2-7; D gene ambiguous. The clonotype was recovered from a young man who received the YFV17D yellow fever vaccine. The CDR3 DNA follows: TGTGCCAGCAGCCCCTCCGCGGACGGCGAGCAGTACGTC. Translating it yields CASSPSADGEQYV.